The T cell receptor (beta chain) under discussion was sequenced for a study of shared clonotypes between healthy human individuals. V lost 3 bases to trimming and J lost 2 bases; unmatched junction nucleotides: 14. Germline V gene data show CDR1 as LNHNV and CDR2 as YYDKDF (reference sequence). The CDR3 spans 19 residues. The donors were all Caucasian adults (living in Nashville, Tennessee). Repertoires were generated with immunoSEQ multiplex PCR, while TCRdb's copy carries only in-frame clones and drops some. The profile covers about 1.5 million clones, with about 98% appearing a single time and about 0.4% taken by the ten largest.

The sequencing sample was made of naive CD4+ T cells sorted from blood. The subset denotes: CD45RA+ positively selected. The TCR was taken from a man aged 25-40 years in good health. This rearrangement joins TRBV15 to TRBJ2-2; the match to TRBD2 covers 8 bases. DNA of the CDR3: TGTGCCACCAGCAGGGTTTACGGAACGGCGGGAGGTAACACCGGGGAGCTGTTTTTT. This encodes CATSRVYGTAGGNTGELFF.